A selection of T cell receptor beta chains follows, all from one sample in a study of blood T cell repertoires in COVID-19. The protocol was immunoSEQ multiplex PCR, while the TCRdb copy is restricted to in-frame clones and leaves out a portion. The sample contains 150,000 to 200,000 clones, about nine tenths of which appear only once. Sequenced: PBMCs or T cells enriched from blood (not recorded which). The receptors were sampled from a woman aged 30 to 39 who had recovered from COVID-19. Both conserved end residues are trimmed from each CDR3. Clone size is not always given. Where it is, it says once, few, many or a class for expanded clones.

. | TRBV11-3 | ASSLETTLLTEAF
. | TRBV19 | ASSAPDRGIYGYT
. | TRBV29-1 | SVAGDTDTQY
. | TRBV6-5 | ASSDGTSGVNEQF
. | TRBV7-6 | ASSFSQGGETQY
. | TRBV11-2 | ASSFLLAGATYNEQF
. | TRBV7-2 | ASSPEGEIGYT
. | TRBV6-1 | ASSASGFRTPGNTIY
. | TRBV2 | ASTEVAGSSYNEQF
once | TRBV2 | ASSTRRGSNQPQH
. | TRBV6-5 | ASSSRTGPDTQY
once | TRBV5-1 | ASSLEARGNEQF
few | TRBV5-1 | ASSLEAGHSPLH
. | TRBV6-5 | ASRAQGAGTEAF
. | TRBV5-1 | ASSLGPTGTDEKLF
once | TRBV5-5 | ASSMGQGSTGNTIY
. | TRBV6-5 | ASSYSGRSSGNTIY
once | TRBV4-1 | ASSQDGGRRSEAF
. | TRBV6-2/TRBV6-3 | ASSYATVGQPQH
few | TRBV20-1 | SASTGTNSPLH
. | TRBV6-5 | ASSYTVAGGTHEQY
. | TRBV7-2 | ASSLAGLAGGLFQETQY
. | TRBV6-5 | AGSGQQNTEAF
. | TRBV7-9 | ASSSQGAPYGYT
. | TRBV9 | ASSVGDRGLEETQY
. | TRBV11-2 | ASSLGGGYT
. | TRBV10-3 | AISERTGGPYEQY
. | TRBV10-3 | AISVGWTGNNEQF
. | TRBV7-9 | ASSRNNPQTPNSPLH
. | TRBV29-1 | SVEGTGYRDTQY
. | TRBV19 | ASSADSYEQY
. | TRBV7-2 | ASSLASYQPQH
few | TRBV7-2 | ASSLFRLEQF
once | TRBV28 | ASSELGGSSYEQY
. | TRBV4-1 | ASSPWTASNEKLF
. | TRBV6-2/TRBV6-3 | ASSYGRGTEAF
. | TRBV29-1 | SVRRTGDAYEQY
once | TRBV7-6 | ASSPPGGPLH
. | TRBV7-2 | ASSLRGRGNGTDTQY
. | TRBV2 | ASSELAGGTDTQY
few | TRBV4-3 | ASSQGVEWGGYNEQF
. | TRBV4-3 | ASSQDPSRGSYNSPLH
. | TRBV5-1 | ASSFGLVGRTGELF
. | TRBV5-8 | ASSLALLAGAYNEQF